This TCR beta chain originates from a study of blood T cell repertoires in COVID-19. Profiled with immunoSEQ multiplex PCR; TCRdb holds only in-frame clones, not every one. The sample includes tens of thousands of clones, roughly 84% seen only once; the top ten take 1.6%. The germline V and J ends were trimmed by 4 bases and 5 bases, with 11 bases remaining between them. The CDR3 consists of 13 residues. From germline, CDR1 is SGHDN and CDR2 FVKESK. This TCR came from a man aged 45-65 years with acute or convalescent COVID-19. The sequenced sample was peripheral blood. The chain is built from TRBV14 and TRBJ2-5; D uncertain. Written as DNA, the CDR3 is TGTGCCAGCAGCCCGGAAACGGAGGAGACCCAGTACTTC. Translation gives CASSPETEETQYF.